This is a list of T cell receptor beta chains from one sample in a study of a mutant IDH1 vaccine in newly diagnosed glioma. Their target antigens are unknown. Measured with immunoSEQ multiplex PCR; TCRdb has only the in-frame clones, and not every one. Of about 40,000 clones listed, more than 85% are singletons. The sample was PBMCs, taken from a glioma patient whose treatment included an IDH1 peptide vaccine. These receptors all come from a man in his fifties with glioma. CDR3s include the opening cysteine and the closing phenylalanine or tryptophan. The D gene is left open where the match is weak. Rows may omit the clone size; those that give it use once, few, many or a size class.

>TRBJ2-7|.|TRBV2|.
TGTGCCAGCAGATGGCACTACGAGCAGTACTTC
CASRWHYEQYF
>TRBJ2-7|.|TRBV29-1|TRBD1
TGCAGCGTTGAGGGACAGGGCCAATACGAGCAGTACTTC
CSVEGQGQYEQYF
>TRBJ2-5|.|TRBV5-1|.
TGCGCCAGCAGCTTGGCCACAAGTGCGGAGACCCAGTACTTC
CASSLATSAETQYF
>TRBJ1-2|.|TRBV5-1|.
TGCGCCAGCAGCACATCCCCGGAGACCTATGGCTACACCTTC
CASSTSPETYGYTF
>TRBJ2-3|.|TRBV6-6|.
TGTGCCAGCAGTTACGCGGACTATACTAGCACAGATACGCAGTATTTT
CASSYADYTSTDTQYF
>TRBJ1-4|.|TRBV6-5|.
TGTGCCAGCAGTAGGACAGTCCTTTATGAAAAACTGTTTTTT
CASSRTVLYEKLFF
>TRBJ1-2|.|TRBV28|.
TGTGCCAGCAGGCCCTCCAGATTATATGGCTACACCTTC
CASRPSRLYGYTF
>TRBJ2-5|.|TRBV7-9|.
TGTGCCAGCAGCGCCGGGACCCAGGAGACCCAGTACTTC
CASSAGTQETQYF
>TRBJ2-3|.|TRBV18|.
TGTGCCAGCTCGACTAGCACAGATACGCAGTATTTT
CASSTSTDTQYF
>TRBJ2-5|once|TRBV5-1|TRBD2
TGCGCCAGCAGCCCGACTAGCCCCCAAGTCGGGGAGACCCAGTACTTC
CASSPTSPQVGETQYF
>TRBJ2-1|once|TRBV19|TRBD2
TGTGCCAGTAGTTTGGGGGGGAATGAGCAGTTCTTC
CASSLGGNEQFF
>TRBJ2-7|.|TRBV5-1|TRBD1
TGCGCCAGCACCCTACGGACAGGGGGCTACGAGCAGTACTTC
CASTLRTGGYEQYF
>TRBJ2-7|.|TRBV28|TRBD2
TGTGCCAGCAGTCCTCTCGGACTAGCGACCTACGAGCAGTACTTC
CASSPLGLATYEQYF
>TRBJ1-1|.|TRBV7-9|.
TGTGCCAGCGGCCAGGAGAACACTGAAGCTTTCTTT
CASGQENTEAFF
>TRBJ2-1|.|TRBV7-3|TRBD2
TGTGCCAGCAGCTTAACTGCGGGGGGTTCCTACAATGAGCAGTTCTTC
CASSLTAGGSYNEQFF
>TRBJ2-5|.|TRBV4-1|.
TGCGCCAGCAGCCAAGAGTTACAGGGAGGGGAGACCCAGTACTTC
CASSQELQGGETQYF
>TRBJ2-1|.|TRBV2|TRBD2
TGTGCCAGCAGTGGGTTTAGCGGGGATGCCTACAATGAGCAGTTCTTC
CASSGFSGDAYNEQFF
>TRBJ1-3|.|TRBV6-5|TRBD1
TGTGCCAGCAGTTTCGACAGGGGTGGCTCTGGAAACACCATATATTTT
CASSFDRGGSGNTIYF
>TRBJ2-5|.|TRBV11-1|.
TGTGCCAGCAGCCGACGGGACCGAGAGACCCAGTACTTC
CASSRRDRETQYF
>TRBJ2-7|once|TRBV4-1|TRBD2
TGCGCCAGCAGCCACCTCGGGGTAGCGGGAGGGGAAATCTCCTACGAGCAGTACTTC
CASSHLGVAGGEISYEQYF
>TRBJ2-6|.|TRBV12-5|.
TGTGCTAGTGGTCCCCTGGCTAGGTCTGGGGCCAACGTCCTGACTTTC
CASGPLARSGANVLTF
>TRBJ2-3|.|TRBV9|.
TGTGCCAGCAGCGTAGAACAGCGCACAGATACGCAGTATTTT
CASSVEQRTDTQYF
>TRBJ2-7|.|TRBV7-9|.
TGTGCCAGCAGCTTACTACCGGGACGCTCCTACGAGCAGTACTTC
CASSLLPGRSYEQYF
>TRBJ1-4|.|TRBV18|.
TGTGCCAGCTCACTCGAGGTTGCAACTAATGAAAAACTGTTTTTT
CASSLEVATNEKLFF
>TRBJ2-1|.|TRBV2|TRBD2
TGTGCCAGCAGGGGAGGACTAGCGGGAGGGCCTTGGGATGAGCAGTTCTTC
CASRGGLAGGPWDEQFF
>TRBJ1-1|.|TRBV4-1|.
TGCGCCAGCAGCCAGTCCCGTGAAGCTTTCTTT
CASSQSREAFF
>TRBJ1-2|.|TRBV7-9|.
TGTGCCAGCAGCCCTAGTGAGGGAATTTCCCATGGCTACACCTTC
CASSPSEGISHGYTF
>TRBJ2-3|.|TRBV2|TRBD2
TGTGCCAGTTGTCCGACTAGCGGCACAGATACGCAGTATTTT
CASCPTSGTDTQYF
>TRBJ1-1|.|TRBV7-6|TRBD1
TGTGCCAGCAGCTTAACGGGACAGGGGTACACTGAAGCTTTCTTT
CASSLTGQGYTEAFF
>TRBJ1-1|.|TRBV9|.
TGTGCCAGCAGCGTAGAGTCAGTGGGATACACTGAAGCTTTCTTT
CASSVESVGYTEAFF
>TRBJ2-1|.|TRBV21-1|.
TGTGCCAGCAGCAAAGTCGGCCACTACAATGAGCAGTTCTTC
CASSKVGHYNEQFF
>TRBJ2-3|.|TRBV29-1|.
TGCAGCGTTGAGAAGGCAGGGCCAAGGACAGATACGCAGTATTTT
CSVEKAGPRTDTQYF
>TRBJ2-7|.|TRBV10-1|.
TGCGCCAGCAGTGATGATACAGGGATGATCGACGAGCAGTACTTC
CASSDDTGMIDEQYF
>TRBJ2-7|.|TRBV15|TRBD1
TGTGCCACCAGCAGAGAAGCCCCGGGACAGGGGAACGAGCAGTACTTC
CATSREAPGQGNEQYF
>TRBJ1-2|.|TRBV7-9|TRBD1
TGTGCCAGTATAGGGGGGACAGGGACTAACTATGGCTACACCTTC
CASIGGTGTNYGYTF
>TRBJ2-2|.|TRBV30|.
TGTGCCTGGACCATGATCCAGGCGAACACCGGGGAGCTGTTTTTT
CAWTMIQANTGELFF
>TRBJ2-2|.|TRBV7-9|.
TGTGCCAGCAGCTTAGCGGGACGCCACTTGAACACCGGGGAGCTGTTTTTT
CASSLAGRHLNTGELFF
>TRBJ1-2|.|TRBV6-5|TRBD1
TGTGCCAGCAGTGGACAGGGGCATAGAGGCTACACCTTC
CASSGQGHRGYTF
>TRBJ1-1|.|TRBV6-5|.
TGTGCCAGCAGTTACTCCGAGCGAATGAACACTGAAGCTTTCTTT
CASSYSERMNTEAFF
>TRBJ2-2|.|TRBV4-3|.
TGCGCCAGCAGCCAAGATCAACGGAACACCGGGGAGCTGTTTTTT
CASSQDQRNTGELFF
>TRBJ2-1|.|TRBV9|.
TGTGCCAGCAGTCAACGGGACCAGTCGTACAATGAGCAGTTCTTC
CASSQRDQSYNEQFF
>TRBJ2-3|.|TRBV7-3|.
TGTGCCAGCAGCTTAAAGGACCCAGGGTGGCGGAACACAGATACGCAGTATTTT
CASSLKDPGWRNTDTQYF
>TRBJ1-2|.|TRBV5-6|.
TGTGCCAGCAGCTTGGTATCGGGACTCCCAAATGGCTACACCTTC
CASSLVSGLPNGYTF
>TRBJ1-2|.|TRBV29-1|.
TGCAGCGTTGGGAGGGAGAACTATGGCTACACCTTC
CSVGRENYGYTF
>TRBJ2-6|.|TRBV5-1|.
TGCGCCAGCAGCCGAGCGCCCTCGGGGTTCCGGGATGGGGCCAACGTCCTGACTTTC
CASSRAPSGFRDGANVLTF
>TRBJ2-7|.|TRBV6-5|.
TGTGCCAGCAGTTACTCGACGGGTCGTACCTACGAGCAGTACTTC
CASSYSTGRTYEQYF
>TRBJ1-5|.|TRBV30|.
TGTGCCTGCCGCGGGGCAGGGAGTAATCAGCCCCAGCATTTT
CACRGAGSNQPQHF
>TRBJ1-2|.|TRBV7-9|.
TGTGCCAGCAACACAGGGTACTATGGCTACACCTTC
CASNTGYYGYTF
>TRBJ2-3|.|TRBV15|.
TGTGCCACCAGCAGAGTGGCAGGGGGCACAGATACGCAGTATTTT
CATSRVAGGTDTQYF
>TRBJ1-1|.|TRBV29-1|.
TGCAGCGTTGTTGGGGTCACTGAAGCTTTCTTT
CSVVGVTEAFF
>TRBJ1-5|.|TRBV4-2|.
TGTGCCAGCAGCGATCGGGAGAAGGGGCCCGGGCAGCCCCAGCATTTT
CASSDREKGPGQPQHF
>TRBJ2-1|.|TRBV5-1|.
TGCGCCAGCAGCCTGAGTCCCAATGAGCAGTTCTTC
CASSLSPNEQFF
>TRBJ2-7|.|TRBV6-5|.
TGTGCCAGCACCTCACCCGGGGGCTCCTACGAGCAGTACTTC
CASTSPGGSYEQYF
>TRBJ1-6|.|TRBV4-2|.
TGTGCCAGCAGCCAGGGGGCCAGGGAGGTTGGTGGGAATTCACCCCTCCACTTT
CASSQGAREVGGNSPLHF
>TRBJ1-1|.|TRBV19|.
TGTGCCAGTAGTACCTGGGACGGAGGCACTGAAGCTTTCTTT
CASSTWDGGTEAFF
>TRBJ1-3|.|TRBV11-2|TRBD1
TGTGCCAGCAGCTTACAGGGGGCAGACTCTGGAAACACCATATATTTT
CASSLQGADSGNTIYF
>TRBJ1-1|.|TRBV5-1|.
TGCGCCAGCCGACCGCTAGACGTAAACACTGAAGCTTTCTTT
CASRPLDVNTEAFF